This T cell receptor beta chain was identified during a study of patients and donors after allogeneic stem cell transplantation. Looked up from germline, CDR1 is SGHAT and CDR2 is FQNNGV. This CDR3 has 12 amino acids. Trimming took 7 bases from V and 4 from J, leaving 8 bases between them. Each CDR3 protein is one row after TCRdb ran MiXCR on the RT-PCR reads. The data show a few hundred thousand distinct CDR3 sequences, with roughly 13% seen just once and approximately 10% held by the top ten. The rearrangement joins TRBV11-2 to TRBJ1-3; no clear D gene. The TCR originated in a human donor who was either an allogeneic HSCT recipient or a stem cell or donor lymphocyte infusion donor (not recorded which). It is not recorded whose cells these are; they may come from a transplant donor. Sequenced sample: blood, either unsorted or a sorted T cell fraction (not recorded which). In DNA, the CDR3 is TGTGCCAGCAACACTCGGGGAAACACCATATATTTT. It is translated as CASNTRGNTIYF.